This record concerns one TCR beta chain sequence. Germline CDR1 SGDLS, CDR2 YYNGEE. Trimming took 2 bases from V and 4 from J; bases not matched to a gene: 9. This CDR3 region has 16 residues. The record originates from a study of blood T cell repertoires in COVID-19. Study information: Material from acute and convalescent COVID-19 was sourced from the United States, Italy and Spain. Sample material is recorded as cDNA or gDNA derived from T cells, B-cell-depleted T cells, or PBMCs.

Original handling: Nucleated cell counts were estimated from reference gene primer amplification. Clones were read by immunoSEQ multiplex PCR, and TCRdb kept only the in-frame ones, dropping some. V and J calls and clone size are as listed in that table; D and trimming were resolved from the DNA. Among 80,000 to 95,000 clones listed, about 85% were seen once. The chain has TRBV9 and TRBJ1-1; 9 positions agree with TRBD1. The specimen sequenced was peripheral blood. The sequence was collected from a woman aged 70 to 79 with acute or convalescent COVID-19. CDR3 residues: CASSVLGTGKGTEAFF. DNA for the CDR3: TGTGCCAGCAGCGTCCTTGGGACAGGGAAAGGCACTGAAGCTTTCTTT. The full variable domain, completed using reference TRBV9 and TRBJ1-1, is DSGVTQTPKHLITATGQRVTLRCSPRSGDLSVYWYQQSLDQGLQFLIQYYNGEERAKGNILERFSAQQFPDLHSELNLSSLELGDSALYFCASSVLGTGKGTEAFFGQGTRLTVV.